This TCR beta chain came from a study of blood T cell repertoires in COVID-19. The CDR3 spans 15 residues. V was clipped by 5 bases and J by 3 bases; unmatched bases: 5. CDR1 KGHSH and CDR2 LQKENI come from the germline V gene. Using immunoSEQ multiplex PCR, the repertoire was profiled, and TCRdb retains in-frame clones only, with some absent. The sample contains about 140,000 clones, around 87% of which appear only once. This clonotype was obtained from a woman aged 40 to 49 with acute or convalescent COVID-19. The V call is TRBV18, the J call TRBJ2-1, with 9 bases lining up with TRBD2. What was sequenced was peripheral blood. This chain's CDR3 is CASSTTSGNYNEQFF. CDR3 coding DNA: TGTGCCAGCTCAACGACTAGCGGAAACTACAATGAGCAGTTCTTC.